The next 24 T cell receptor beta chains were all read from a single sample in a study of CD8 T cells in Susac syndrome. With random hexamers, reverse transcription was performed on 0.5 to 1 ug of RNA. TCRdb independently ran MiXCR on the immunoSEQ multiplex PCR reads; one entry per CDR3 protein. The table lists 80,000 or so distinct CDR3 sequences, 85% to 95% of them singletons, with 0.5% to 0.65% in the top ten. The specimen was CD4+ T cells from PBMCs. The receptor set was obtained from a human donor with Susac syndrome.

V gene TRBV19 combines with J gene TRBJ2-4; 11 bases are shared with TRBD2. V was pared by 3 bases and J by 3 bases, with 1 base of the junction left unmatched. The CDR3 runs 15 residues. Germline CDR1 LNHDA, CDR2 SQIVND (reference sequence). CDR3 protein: CASSILAGGKNIQYF. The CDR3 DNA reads TGTGCCAGTAGTATCCTAGCGGGAGGCAAAAACATTCAGTACTTC.

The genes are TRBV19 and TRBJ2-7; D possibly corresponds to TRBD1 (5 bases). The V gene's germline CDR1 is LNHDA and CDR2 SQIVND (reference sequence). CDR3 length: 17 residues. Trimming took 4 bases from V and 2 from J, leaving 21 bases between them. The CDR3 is CASSSLFMTDATYEQYF. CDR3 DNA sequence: TGTGCCAGTAGTAGCCTCTTTATGACAGACGCCACCTACGAGCAGTACTTC. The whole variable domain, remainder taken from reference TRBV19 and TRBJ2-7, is DGGITQSPKYLFRKEGQNVTLSCEQNLNHDAMYWYRQDPGQGLRLIYYSQIVNDFQKGDIAEGYSVSREKKESFPLTVTSAQKNPTAFYLCASSSLFMTDATYEQYFGPGTRLTVT.

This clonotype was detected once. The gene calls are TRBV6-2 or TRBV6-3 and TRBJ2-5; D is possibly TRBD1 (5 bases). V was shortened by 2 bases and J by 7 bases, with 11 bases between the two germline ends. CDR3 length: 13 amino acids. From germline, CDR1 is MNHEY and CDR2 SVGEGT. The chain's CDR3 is CASSYRPGMTQYF. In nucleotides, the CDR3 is TGTGCCAGCAGTTACCGGCCAGGGATGACCCAGTACTTC.

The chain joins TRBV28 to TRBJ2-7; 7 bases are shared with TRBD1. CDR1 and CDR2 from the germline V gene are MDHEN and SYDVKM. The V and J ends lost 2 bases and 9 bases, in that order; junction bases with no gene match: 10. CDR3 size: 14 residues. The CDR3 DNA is TGTGCCAGCAGTTTACCCCTCGAAGGGGGCGCGCAGTACTTC. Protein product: CASSLPLEGGAQYF.

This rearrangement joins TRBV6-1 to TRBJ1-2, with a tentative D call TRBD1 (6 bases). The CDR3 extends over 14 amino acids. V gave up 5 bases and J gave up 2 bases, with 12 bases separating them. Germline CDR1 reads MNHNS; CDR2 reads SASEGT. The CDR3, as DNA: TGTGCCAGCAGTCAACGACAGGCCAACTATGGCTACACCTTC. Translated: CASSQRQANYGYTF.

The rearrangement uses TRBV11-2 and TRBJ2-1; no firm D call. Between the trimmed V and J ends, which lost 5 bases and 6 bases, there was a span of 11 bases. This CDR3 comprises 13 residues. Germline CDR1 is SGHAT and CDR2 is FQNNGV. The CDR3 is CASSVSRANEQFF. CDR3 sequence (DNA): TGTGCCAGCAGCGTTAGTAGAGCCAATGAGCAGTTCTTC.

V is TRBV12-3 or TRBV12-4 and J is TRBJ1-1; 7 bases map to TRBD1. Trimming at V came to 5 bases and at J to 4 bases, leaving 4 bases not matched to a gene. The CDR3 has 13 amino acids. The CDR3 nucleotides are TGTGCCAGCAGTCGACAGGGTGGCACTGAAGCTTTCTTT. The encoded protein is CASSRQGGTEAFF.

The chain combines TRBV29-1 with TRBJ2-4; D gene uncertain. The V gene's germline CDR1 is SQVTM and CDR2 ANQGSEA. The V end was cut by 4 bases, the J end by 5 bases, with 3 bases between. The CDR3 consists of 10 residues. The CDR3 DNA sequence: TGCAGCGTTGTCGAAAACATTCAGTACTTC. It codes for CSVVENIQYF.

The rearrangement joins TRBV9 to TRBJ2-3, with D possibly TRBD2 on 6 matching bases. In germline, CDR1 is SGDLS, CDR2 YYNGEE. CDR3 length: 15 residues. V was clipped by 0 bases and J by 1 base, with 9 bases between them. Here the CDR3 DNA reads TGTGCCAGCAGCGTAGAAGGCGGGGGCACAGATACGCAGTATTTT. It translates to CASSVEGGGTDTQYF.

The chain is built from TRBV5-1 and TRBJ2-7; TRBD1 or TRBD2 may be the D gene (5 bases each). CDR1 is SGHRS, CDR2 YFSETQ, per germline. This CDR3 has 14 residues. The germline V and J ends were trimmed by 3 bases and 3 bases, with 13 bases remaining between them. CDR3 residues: CASSSKSGGYEQYF. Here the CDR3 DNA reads TGCGCCAGCAGCTCGAAAAGTGGGGGCTACGAGCAGTACTTC.

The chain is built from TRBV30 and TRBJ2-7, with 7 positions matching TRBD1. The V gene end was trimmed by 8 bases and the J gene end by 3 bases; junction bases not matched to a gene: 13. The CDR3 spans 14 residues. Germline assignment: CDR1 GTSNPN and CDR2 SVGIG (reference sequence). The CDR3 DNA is TGTGCCGGGACCTTCCGGGACAGACACTACGAGCAGTACTTC. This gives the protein CAGTFRDRHYEQYF.

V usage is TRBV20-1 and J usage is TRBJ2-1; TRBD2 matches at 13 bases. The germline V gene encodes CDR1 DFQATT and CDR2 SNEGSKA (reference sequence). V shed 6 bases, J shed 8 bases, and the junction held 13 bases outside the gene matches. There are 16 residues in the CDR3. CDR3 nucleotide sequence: TGCAGTGCGAGGACTAGCGGGAGTAGGAAGGGGCATGAGCAGTTCTTC. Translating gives CSARTSGSRKGHEQFF.

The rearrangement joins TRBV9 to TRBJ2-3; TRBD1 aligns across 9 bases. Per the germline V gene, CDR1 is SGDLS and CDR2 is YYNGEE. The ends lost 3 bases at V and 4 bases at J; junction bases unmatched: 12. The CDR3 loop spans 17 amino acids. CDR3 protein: CASSAGTGPWMADTQYF. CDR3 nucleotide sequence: TGTGCCAGCAGCGCCGGGACAGGGCCCTGGATGGCAGATACGCAGTATTTT.

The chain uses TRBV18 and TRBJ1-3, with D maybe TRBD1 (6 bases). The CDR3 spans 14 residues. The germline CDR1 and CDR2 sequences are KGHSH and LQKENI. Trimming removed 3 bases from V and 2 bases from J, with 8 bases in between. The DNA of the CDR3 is TGTGCCAGCTCACCGGGGGCTGCTGGAAACACCATATATTTT. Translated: CASSPGAAGNTIYF.

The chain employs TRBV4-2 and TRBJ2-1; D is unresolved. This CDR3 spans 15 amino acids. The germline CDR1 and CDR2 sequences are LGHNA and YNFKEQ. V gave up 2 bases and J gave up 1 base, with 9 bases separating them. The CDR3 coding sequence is TGTGCCAGCAGCCAAATGAGGAGTTCCTACAATGAGCAGTTCTTC. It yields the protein CASSQMRSSYNEQFF.

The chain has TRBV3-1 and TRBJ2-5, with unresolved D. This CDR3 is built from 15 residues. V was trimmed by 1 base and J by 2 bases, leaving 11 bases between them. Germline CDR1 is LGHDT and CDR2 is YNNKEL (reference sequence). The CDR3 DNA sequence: TGTGCCAGCAGCCAAGCCATGGGTTCTCAAGAGACCCAGTACTTC. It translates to CASSQAMGSQETQYF.

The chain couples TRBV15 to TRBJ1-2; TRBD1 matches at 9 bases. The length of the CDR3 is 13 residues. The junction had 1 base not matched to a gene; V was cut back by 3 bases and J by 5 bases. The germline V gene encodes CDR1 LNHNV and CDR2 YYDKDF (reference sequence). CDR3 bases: TGTGCCACCAGCAGCGACAGGGGGTATGGCTACACCTTC. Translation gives CATSSDRGYGYTF.

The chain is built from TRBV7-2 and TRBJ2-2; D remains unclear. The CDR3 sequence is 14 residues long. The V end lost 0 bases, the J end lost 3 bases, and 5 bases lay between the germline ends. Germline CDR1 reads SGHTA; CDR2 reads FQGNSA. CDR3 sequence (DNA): TGTGCCAGCAGCTTAGCCGTACACACCGGGGAGCTGTTTTTT. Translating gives CASSLAVHTGELFF.

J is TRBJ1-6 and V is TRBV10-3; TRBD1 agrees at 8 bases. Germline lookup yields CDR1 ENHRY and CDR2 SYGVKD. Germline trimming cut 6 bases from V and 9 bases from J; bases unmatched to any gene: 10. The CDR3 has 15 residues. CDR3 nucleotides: TGTGCCATCAGAGCCTTGACAGGGGAAGGTTCACCCCTCCACTTT. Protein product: CAIRALTGEGSPLHF.

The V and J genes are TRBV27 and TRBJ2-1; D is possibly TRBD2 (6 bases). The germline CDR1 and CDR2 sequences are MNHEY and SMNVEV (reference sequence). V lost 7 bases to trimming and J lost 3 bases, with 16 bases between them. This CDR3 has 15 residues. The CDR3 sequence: CASTTRTGVYNEQFF. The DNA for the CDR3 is TGTGCCAGCACCACAAGGACGGGAGTCTACAATGAGCAGTTCTTC.

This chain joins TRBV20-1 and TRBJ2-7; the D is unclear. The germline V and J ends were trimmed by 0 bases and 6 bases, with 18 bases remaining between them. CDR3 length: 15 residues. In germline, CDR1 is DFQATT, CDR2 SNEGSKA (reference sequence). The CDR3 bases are TGCAGTGCTAGAGACCCCCCGACTGGACGCAGCGAGCAGTACTTC. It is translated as CSARDPPTGRSEQYF.

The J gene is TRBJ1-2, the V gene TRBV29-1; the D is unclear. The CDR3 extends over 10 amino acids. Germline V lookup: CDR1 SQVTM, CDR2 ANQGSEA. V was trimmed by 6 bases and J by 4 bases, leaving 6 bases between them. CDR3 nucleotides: TGCAGCGTAGGGTTCTATGGCTACACCTTC. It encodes CSVGFYGYTF.

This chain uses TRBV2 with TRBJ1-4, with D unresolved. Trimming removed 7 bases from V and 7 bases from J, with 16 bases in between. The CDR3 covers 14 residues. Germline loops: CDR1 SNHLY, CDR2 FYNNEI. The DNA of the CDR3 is TGTGCCAGCATTAGAGGTCCGGGTCTTGAAAAACTGTTTTTT. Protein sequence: CASIRGPGLEKLFF.

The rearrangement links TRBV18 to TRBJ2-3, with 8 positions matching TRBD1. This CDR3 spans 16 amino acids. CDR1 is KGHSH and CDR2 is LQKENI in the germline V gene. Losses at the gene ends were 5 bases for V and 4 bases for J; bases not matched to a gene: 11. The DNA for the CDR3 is TGTGCCAGCTCATTACAGGGGGTTTCATCGTCAGATACGCAGTATTTT. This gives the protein CASSLQGVSSSDTQYF. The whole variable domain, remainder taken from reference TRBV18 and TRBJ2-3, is NAGVMQNPRHLVRRRGQEARLRCSPMKGHSHVYWYRQLPEEGLKFMVYLQKENIIDESGMPKERFSAEFPKEGPSILRIQQVVRGDSAAYFCASSLQGVSSSDTQYFGPGTRLTVL.